This TCR beta chain appears in the sequencing data of a study of blood T cell repertoires in COVID-19. Overall study: Samples came from the United States, Italy and Spain, spanning acute and convalescent COVID-19.

The germline gives CDR1 SGHRS, CDR2 YFSETQ. The CDR3 spans 14 residues. V lost 5 bases, J lost 6 bases, and 14 bases lay in between. In the authors' workflow: By means of reference gene primer amplification, nucleated cell counts were estimated. Clones were read by immunoSEQ multiplex PCR, and TCRdb kept only the in-frame ones, dropping some. From that table come the V and J calls and clone size; the DNA was used to work out D and trimming. The sample contains over 25,000 clones, approximately 72% of which appear only once. The clonotype was recovered from a man aged 80 or over with acute or convalescent COVID-19. The rearrangement joins TRBV5-1 to TRBJ1-4, with D tentatively TRBD1 (6 bases). Sequencing was done on a sample of peripheral blood. The CDR3 is CASSRDKGDEKLFF. As DNA, the CDR3 is TGCGCCAGCAGTAGGGACAAGGGGGATGAAAAACTGTTTTTT. Full variable domain (remainder filled in from reference TRBV5-1 and TRBJ1-4): KAGVTQTPRYLIKTRGQQVTLSCSPISGHRSVSWYQQTPGQGLQFLFEYFSETQRNKGNFPGRFSGRQFSNSRSEMNVSTLELGDSALYLCASSRDKGDEKLFFGSGTQLSVL.